One sample yielded the 12 T cell receptor beta chains listed below, sequenced in a study of T cells after yellow fever vaccination. TCRdb ran MiXCR on the 5' RACE reads and lists one entry per CDR3 protein. The profile covers some 390,000 distinct CDR3 sequences, with roughly 20% appearing a single time and about 18% taken by the ten largest. Material: PBMCs, obtained before the yellow fever booster vaccination. The receptors were gathered from a man younger than 35 who received the YFV17D yellow fever vaccine.

This clonotype came up many times. The V gene is TRBV2, the J gene TRBJ2-3; tentative D call: TRBD1 (5 bases). Trimming shortened V by 4 bases and J by 2 bases, and 10 bases separated the two germline ends. Germline V gives CDR1 SNHLY, CDR2 FYNNEI. The CDR3 covers 14 residues. The CDR3 protein is CASSARTPTDTQYF. Written as DNA, the CDR3 is TGTGCCAGCAGTGCCAGGACACCCACAGATACGCAGTATTTT. The full variable domain, its missing parts supplied by reference TRBV2 and TRBJ2-3, is EPEVTQTPSHQVTQMGQEVILRCVPISNHLYFYWYRQILGQKVEFLVSFYNNEISEKSEIFDDQFSVERPDGSNFTLKIRSTKLEDSAMYFCASSARTPTDTQYFGPGTRLTVL.

The J gene is TRBJ2-5, the V gene TRBV15; no clear D gene. V lost 3 bases and J 6 bases, leaving 8 bases between the germline ends. CDR3 length equals 12 residues. The germline CDR1 and CDR2 sequences are LNHNV and YYDKDF (reference sequence). Here the CDR3 DNA reads TGTGCCACCAGCAGGAGTGGAAAGACCCAGTACTTC. It encodes CATSRSGKTQYF. Drawing the rest from reference TRBV15 and TRBJ2-5, the complete variable domain is DAMVIQNPRYQVTQFGKPVTLSCSQTLNHNVMYWYQQKSSQAPKLLFHYYDKDFNNEADTPDNFQSRRPNTSFCFLDIRSPGLGDTAMYLCATSRSGKTQYFGPGTRLLVL.

This clonotype was counted at least ten times. This chain links TRBV12-3 or TRBV12-4 with TRBJ1-3; no clear D. CDR3 length: 14 residues. V lost 2 bases and J lost 0, with 5 bases in between. CDR3 amino acids: CASSLISSGNTIYF. In nucleotides, the CDR3 is TGTGCCAGCAGTTTAATAAGCTCTGGAAACACCATATATTTT.

V is TRBV27 and J is TRBJ2-1; D remains unclear. The V end was cut by 3 bases, the J end by 3 bases, with 9 bases between. The CDR3 is 14 amino acids. The germline V gene has CDR1 MNHEY and CDR2 SMNVEV (reference sequence). The CDR3 DNA reads as TGTGCCAGCAGTTTCACTTCCGGCTACAATGAGCAGTTCTTC. Residues: CASSFTSGYNEQFF.

The rearrangement uses TRBV6-1 and TRBJ1-4; no reliable D call. The CDR3 extends over 13 amino acids. V lost 4 bases, J lost 11 bases, and 14 bases lay in between. Germline CDR1 and CDR2: MNHNS and SASEGT. Here the CDR3 reads CASSAPAAYKLFF. CDR3 DNA: TGTGCCAGCAGTGCACCGGCTGCGTACAAACTGTTTTTT.

This clonotype occurred once. The chain recombines TRBV6-6 with TRBJ1-5; D is unclear. Germline V CDR1 and CDR2: MNHNY, SVGAGI (reference sequence). The V end lost 2 bases, the J end lost 6 bases, and 8 bases lay between the germline ends. The CDR3 is 13 residues long. In nucleotides, the CDR3 is TGTGCCAGCAGTTACAGTTGGGGTCAGCCCCAGCATTTT. Translated: CASSYSWGQPQHF.

This clonotype appeared a few times. This sequence joins TRBV7-2 and TRBJ1-1; D remains unclear. Germline CDR1 and CDR2: SGHTA and FQGNSA. The CDR3 runs 14 residues. V lost 3 bases to trimming and J lost 4 bases, with 12 bases between them. CDR3 sequence (DNA): TGTGCCAGCAGCTTTGGGGAGGTCGGCACTGAAGCTTTCTTT. Residues: CASSFGEVGTEAFF.

This clonotype came up a few times. V usage is TRBV7-8 and J usage is TRBJ2-7; 9 positions match TRBD1. J was trimmed by 4 bases and V by 5 bases; bases with no gene match: 6. CDR1 and CDR2 (germline): SGHVS, FQNEAQ. The CDR3 contains 14 residues. CDR3 loop: CASSKRDRAYEQYV. CDR3 DNA sequence: TGTGCCAGCAGCAAGCGGGACAGGGCTTACGAGCAGTACGTC.

The chain has TRBV20-1 and TRBJ1-3; D is unclear. From germline, CDR1 is DFQATT and CDR2 SNEGSKA (reference sequence). The V and J ends lost 4 bases and 2 bases respectively, with 12 bases between them. The CDR3 runs to 14 residues. The CDR3: CSANHGLTGNTIYF. The CDR3 region has the DNA TGCAGTGCTAACCACGGACTCACTGGAAACACCATATATTTT.

This clonotype was seen many times. The chain uses TRBV25-1 and TRBJ2-1; tentatively, D is TRBD1 (6 bases). CDR3 length: 18 amino acids. V lost 3 bases and J lost 3, with 21 bases in between. Per germline, CDR1 MGHDK and CDR2 SYGVNS. The chain's CDR3 is CASSDLDSRQGGYNEQFF. In DNA, the CDR3 is TGTGCCAGCAGTGATCTGGACAGCCGCCAGGGCGGCTACAATGAGCAGTTCTTC.

The chain is built from TRBV4-3 and TRBJ1-5; D not certain. Between the trimmed V and J ends, which lost 0 bases and 7 bases, there was a span of 13 bases. Germline assignment: CDR1 LGHNA and CDR2 YSLEER. The length of the CDR3 is 15 residues. The CDR3: CASSQDRGYSQPQHF. DNA for the CDR3: TGCGCCAGCAGCCAAGATCGAGGGTACTCGCAGCCCCAGCATTTT.

There are a few counts of this clonotype. The chain recombines TRBV7-2 with TRBJ2-3; 9 bases are a match to TRBD1. Germline V gives CDR1 SGHTA, CDR2 FQGNSA. The CDR3 consists of 18 residues. V dropped 5 bases and J dropped 0; count of bases not matched to a gene: 12. In nucleotides, the CDR3 is TGTGCCAGCAGCCTAGACTCTCCCGGGACAGGGAGCACAGATACGCAGTATTTT. It encodes CASSLDSPGTGSTDTQYF. The whole variable domain, remainder taken from reference TRBV7-2 and TRBJ2-3, is GAGVSQSPSNKVTEKGKDVELRCDPISGHTALYWYRQSLGQGLEFLIYFQGNSAPDKSGLPSDRFSAERTGGSVSTLTIQRTQQEDSAVYLCASSLDSPGTGSTDTQYFGPGTRLTVL.